This TCR beta chain was found in a study of beta chain features in type 1 diabetes. Across the study: Examination spanned fewer than 140,000,000 sorted cells from all samples.

Remarks on this clone: Its antigen is still unknown.

The CDR3 is 15 residues long. Germline V gene sequence: CDR1 SGHVS, CDR2 FQNEAQ. Trimming cost V 0 bases and J 2 bases, with 9 bases left between them. Study-level results: Patients' naive, central memory and regulatory TCRB repertoires appeared more alike than those of healthy donors. Moderately but significantly shorter TCRB CDR3s were found in Type 1 diabetes patients in all four CD4+ subsets. Junctions at VDJ sites from type 1 diabetes patients had fewer insertions and more deletions.

What was sequenced were expressed TCRB transcripts, since all of the isolated RNA had been reverse transcribed. The table came from immunoSEQ multiplex PCR; TCRdb's copy has only in-frame clones and leaves some out. The table includes 900,000 or so clones, 15% to 20% detected once. The chain uses TRBV7-8 and TRBJ2-3, with no clear D. Specimen: naive CD4+ T cells from blood. The sequence was obtained from a woman aged 18-30 years in good health. CDR3 sequence (DNA): TGTGCCAGCAGCTTAGCCCCAGCAACCACAGATACGCAGTATTTT. Its protein is CASSLAPATTDTQYF. The entire variable domain, with the rest obtained from reference TRBV7-8 and TRBJ2-3, is as follows: GAGVSQSPRYKVAKRGQDVALRCDPISGHVSLFWYQQALGQGPEFLTYFQNEAQLDKSGLPSDRFFAERPEGSVSTLKIQRTQQEDSAVYLCASSLAPATTDTQYFGPGTRLTVL.